Sequencing of this T cell receptor (beta chain) was carried out in a study of OX40 agonist ivuxolimab in advanced cancers. Overall study results and limits: Also present in some nonresponders was a low level of normalized T-cell clonal expansion.

Measured with immunoSEQ multiplex PCR; TCRdb has only the in-frame clones, and not every one. The sample has roughly 64,000 clones; roughly four fifths are singletons. Trimming cost V 1 base and J 4 bases; bases outside gene matches: 4. Per the germline V gene, CDR1 is LGHNT and CDR2 is FRNRAP. The CDR3 covers 15 residues. As regards this clone: Its antigen is not identified.

Patients with autoimmune history or systemic immunosuppression were excluded. This receptor was identified in an adult with an advanced solid tumor such as melanoma, head and neck, liver or kidney cancer. Sequencing was performed on CD4+ or CD8+ T cells sorted from blood, taken in a trial of the OX40 agonist ivuxolimab. V is TRBV12-5 and J is TRBJ2-7; the match to TRBD2 covers 10 bases. CDR3: CASGLGSGREYEQYF. In DNA, the CDR3 is TGTGCTAGTGGTTTGGGGAGCGGGAGGGAGTACGAGCAGTACTTC.